This entry lists 21 T cell receptor beta chains sequenced from one sample in a study of blood T cell repertoires in COVID-19. Sequenced by immunoSEQ multiplex PCR; TCRdb stores in-frame clones only, minus some. The sample has almost 350,000 clones; 89% are singletons. Sequencing was performed on peripheral blood. Receptor source: a woman aged 60 to 75 with COVID-19, enrolled during active disease.

V gene TRBV19 combines with J gene TRBJ2-1; TRBD1 matches 8 bases. From germline, CDR1 is LNHDA and CDR2 SQIVND (reference sequence). The V segment lost 3 bases and the J segment 5 bases; nucleotides outside the gene matches: 15. The CDR3 spans 18 residues. Here the CDR3 reads CASSIAPGGTGNNNEQFF. The CDR3 nucleotides are TGTGCCAGTAGTATCGCCCCTGGAGGGACAGGAAATAACAATGAGCAGTTCTTC.

The chain recombines TRBV30 with TRBJ2-3, with a weak D call TRBD1 (5 bases). Between the trimmed V and J ends, which lost 0 bases and 0 bases, there was a span of 10 bases. This CDR3 comprises 15 residues. Looked up from germline, CDR1 is GTSNPN and CDR2 is SVGIG (reference sequence). The CDR3 protein is CAWSVGTGSTDTQYF. DNA of the CDR3: TGTGCCTGGAGTGTAGGTACAGGTAGCACAGATACGCAGTATTTT.

The rearrangement uses TRBV5-8 and TRBJ2-2, with D unclear. Germline lookup yields CDR1 SGHTS and CDR2 YDEGEE. The CDR3 loop spans 12 amino acids. Trimming stripped 2 bases from V and 6 bases from J, with 5 bases between. This CDR3 reads CASSFIPGELFF. CDR3 coding DNA: TGTGCCAGCAGCTTTATCCCCGGGGAGCTGTTTTTT.

This chain uses TRBV9 with TRBJ1-1; 11 positions agree with TRBD1. Germline assignment: CDR1 SGDLS and CDR2 YYNGEE. The CDR3 consists of 12 residues. Unmatched junction bases numbered 3, after V lost 4 bases and J lost 10 bases. CDR3 nucleotide sequence: TGTGCCAGCAGCACCGGACAGGGGGCAGCTTTCTTT. Protein: CASSTGQGAAFF.

The chain uses TRBV27 and TRBJ1-2; maybe TRBD1 (6 bases). The V end lost 2 bases, the J end lost 4 bases, and 20 bases lay between the germline ends. Looked up from germline, CDR1 is MNHEY and CDR2 is SMNVEV (reference sequence). The length of the CDR3 is 17 residues. CDR3 sequence (DNA): TGTGCCAGCAGTTTACGGCGTTTGGGGGGCGGGGGCTATGGCTACACCTTC. This sequence encodes CASSLRRLGGGGYGYTF.

The CDR3 region is CASSPDRASYNEQFF. CDR3 DNA sequence: TGTGCCAGCAGTCCTGACAGGGCCTCCTACAATGAGCAGTTCTTC. The chain couples TRBV7-2 to TRBJ2-1; 7 nucleotides align to TRBD1. Per the germline V gene, CDR1 is SGHTA and CDR2 is FQGNSA. V gave up 6 bases and J gave up 0 bases; unmatched junction bases: 5. The CDR3 is 15 residues long.

V usage is TRBV19 and J usage is TRBJ1-5, with D possibly being TRBD1 (5 bases). In germline, CDR1 is LNHDA, CDR2 SQIVND (reference sequence). This CDR3 is built from 15 residues. V was clipped by 5 bases and J by 3 bases, with 14 bases between them. The CDR3 protein is CASSSYDSNNQPQHF. CDR3 coding DNA: TGTGCCAGTAGTTCGTACGACAGCAACAATCAGCCCCAGCATTTT.

This chain uses TRBV19 with TRBJ2-4; D possibly corresponds to TRBD1 (5 bases). V gave up 5 bases and J gave up 6 bases, with 11 bases separating them. Germline CDR1 reads LNHDA; CDR2 reads SQIVND (reference sequence). This CDR3 has 13 residues. CDR3 coding DNA: TGTGCCAGTAGTGTCGAGCAGGGAAACATTCAGTACTTC. It encodes CASSVEQGNIQYF.

DNA of the CDR3: TGTGCCAGCAGCGGGGGTCTCTTGAAGCAGTACTTC. This translates into CASSGGLLKQYF. This sequence joins TRBV28 and TRBJ2-7; D might be TRBD2 (6 bases). Trimming took off 6 bases at V and 8 bases at J, with 14 bases between the two ends. CDR1 is MDHEN and CDR2 is SYDVKM in the germline V gene. CDR3 size: 12 residues.

CDR3 loop: CASSFEQSNTEAFF. The CDR3, as DNA: TGTGCCAGCAGTTTCGAACAATCGAACACTGAAGCTTTCTTT. This chain links TRBV28 with TRBJ1-1; D not resolved. With 3 bases removed from V and 1 base from J, the gap between germline ends came to 9 bases. Germline V gives CDR1 MDHEN, CDR2 SYDVKM. This CDR3 has 14 amino acids.

J is TRBJ1-1 and V is TRBV4-1, with D maybe TRBD1 (5 bases). Germline V gene data show CDR1 as MGHRA and CDR2 as YSYEKL. V was pared by 8 bases and J by 5 bases, with 18 bases between. This CDR3 spans 14 amino acids. CDR3 DNA: TGCGCCAGCGCGGTGATCCAGGGTTATACTGAAGCTTTCTTT. Its translation: CASAVIQGYTEAFF.

The V gene is TRBV6-4, the J gene TRBJ2-3; D possibly corresponds to TRBD1 (5 bases). Germline values: CDR1 MRHNA, CDR2 SNTAGT. This CDR3 is built from 16 residues. V dropped 3 bases and J dropped 0 bases, with 13 bases sitting between them. CDR3 sequence (DNA): TGTGCCAGCAGTGAGACCCCAGGGATTAGCACAGATACGCAGTATTTT. This gives the protein CASSETPGISTDTQYF.

The chain employs TRBV6-6 and TRBJ1-1; D is unclear. This CDR3 region has 12 residues. V lost 7 bases and J 5 bases, leaving 11 bases between the germline ends. Germline CDR1 is MNHNY and CDR2 is SVGAGI (reference sequence). Here the CDR3 reads CASTFPGTEAFF. The DNA for the CDR3 is TGTGCCAGCACCTTCCCCGGGACTGAAGCTTTCTTT.

The chain has TRBV3-1 (or the pseudogene TRBV3-2) and TRBJ1-2, with TRBD1 as a possible D gene (5 bases). Germline CDR1 LGHDT, CDR2 YNNKEL (reference sequence). This CDR3 comprises 15 residues. Trimming cost V 1 base and J 1 base, with 10 bases left between them. The CDR3 DNA sequence: TGTGCCAGCAGCCAAGGGGGGAGGAGTAACTATGGCTACACCTTC. Translating gives CASSQGGRSNYGYTF.

This chain connects TRBV4-1 to TRBJ1-2; D unclear. Germline V gene lookup returns CDR1 MGHRA and CDR2 YSYEKL. CDR3 size: 13 residues. The germline V and J ends were trimmed by 0 bases and 4 bases, with 6 bases remaining between them. The CDR3 bases are TGCGCCAGCAGCCAAGACGGTAGCTATGGCTACACCTTC. This gives the protein CASSQDGSYGYTF.

The chain carries TRBV6-5 and TRBJ1-5; D unclear. This CDR3 contains 14 residues. CDR1 and CDR2 from the germline V gene are MNHEY and SVGAGI. Deletions cut 4 bases from V and 2 bases from J, with 9 bases between. CDR3 region: CASSSPGGNQPQHF. CDR3 DNA sequence: TGTGCCAGCAGTTCTCCGGGAGGCAATCAGCCCCAGCATTTT.

The table lists this clone with a few counts. The J gene is TRBJ1-4, the V gene TRBV7-9; D is ambiguous. From germline, CDR1 is SEHNR and CDR2 FQNEAQ (reference sequence). V lost 1 base and J 5 bases, leaving 8 bases between the germline ends. The CDR3 runs 14 residues. The CDR3 DNA sequence: TGTGCCAGCAGCTTAGGCAGGAACAATGAAAAACTGTTTTTT. Amino acids: CASSLGRNNEKLFF.

V is TRBV4-1 and J is TRBJ1-4, with D unresolved. CDR1 and CDR2 (germline): MGHRA, YSYEKL. The germline V and J ends were trimmed by 0 bases and 5 bases, with 7 bases remaining between them. The CDR3 is 14 residues long. The CDR3 loop reads CASSQDGDNEKLFF. CDR3 DNA: TGCGCCAGCAGCCAAGACGGAGACAATGAAAAACTGTTTTTT.

The chain has TRBV29-1 and TRBJ1-1; TRBD1 matches 8 bases. The CDR3 contains 13 residues. The junction had 6 bases not matched to a gene; V was cut back by 5 bases and J by 4 bases. Germline loops: CDR1 SQVTM, CDR2 ANQGSEA. CDR3 protein: CSVMTGESTEAFF. For the CDR3, the DNA is TGCAGCGTTATGACAGGGGAGAGCACTGAAGCTTTCTTT.

The chain uses TRBV12-3 or TRBV12-4 and TRBJ1-5; tentatively, D is TRBD1 (5 bases). The V gene lost 6 bases and the J gene lost 5 bases, with 11 bases spanning the gap. The CDR3 loop spans 13 amino acids. The CDR3 DNA is TGTGCCAGCAGCCCGGGAGGGGATCAGCCCCAGCATTTT. This encodes CASSPGGDQPQHF.

V is TRBV28 and J is TRBJ1-4; D not certain. The germline CDR1 and CDR2 sequences are MDHEN and SYDVKM. CDR3 size: 18 residues. V was clipped by 6 bases and J by 1 base, with 21 bases between them. Written as DNA, the CDR3 is TGTGCCAGCAGCTACCCCATTCGGGGAAAAATAACTAATGAAAAACTGTTTTTT. It codes for CASSYPIRGKITNEKLFF.